The T cell receptor beta chain described here comes from a study of CD8+CD57+ T cells in acquired aplastic anemia. Study-wide findings and caveats: The study identified roughly 31 CD8+ CDR3 sequences shared by patients and controls.

TCR beta VDJ and CDR3 profiling used genomic DNA as template. TCRdb independently ran MiXCR on the reads; one entry per CDR3 protein. Among 260,000 or so distinct CDR3 sequences, roughly 80% were seen once, and the ten largest hold about two fifths. Only patients with CD8+CD57+ cell expansion on flow cytometry were chosen for sequencing. CDR1 SGHVS and CDR2 FQNEAQ come from the germline V gene. Trimming stripped 1 base from V and 15 bases from J, with 20 bases between. The length of the CDR3 is 14 residues. With regard to this clonotype: Its specificity is not known.

The chain carries TRBV7-8 and TRBJ2-3, with D unclear. The specimen sequenced was sorted CD4+, CD8+, or CD8+CD57+ T cells (not recorded which) from PBMCs. This TCR was sampled from a human donor with aplastic anemia. In nucleotides, the CDR3 is TGTGCCAGCAGCTTAGAGGCAGGTCCGAATACCCATTATTTT. Translating gives CASSLEAGPNTHYF.